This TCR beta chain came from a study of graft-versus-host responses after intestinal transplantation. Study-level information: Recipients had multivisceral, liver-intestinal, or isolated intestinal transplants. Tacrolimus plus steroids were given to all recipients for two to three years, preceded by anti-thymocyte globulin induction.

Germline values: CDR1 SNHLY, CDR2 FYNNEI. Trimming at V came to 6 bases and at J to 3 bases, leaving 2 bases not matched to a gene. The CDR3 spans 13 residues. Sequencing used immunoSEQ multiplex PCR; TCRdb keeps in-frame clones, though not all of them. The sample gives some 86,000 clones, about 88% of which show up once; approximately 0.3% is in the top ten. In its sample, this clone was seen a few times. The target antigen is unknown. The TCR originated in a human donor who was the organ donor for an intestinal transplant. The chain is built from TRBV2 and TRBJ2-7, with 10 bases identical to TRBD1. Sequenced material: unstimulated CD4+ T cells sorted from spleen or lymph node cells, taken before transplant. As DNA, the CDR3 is TGTGCCAGCAGCCGGACAGGGGGCTACGAGCAGTACTTC. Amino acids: CASSRTGGYEQYF.